This T cell receptor (beta chain) appears in the sequencing data of a study of OX40 agonist ivuxolimab in advanced cancers. Here immunoSEQ multiplex PCR was the method, and the copy in TCRdb shows in-frame clones only, minus some. Of approximately 76,000 clones listed, approximately 86% are singletons. This CDR3 comprises 16 residues. The germline V gene has CDR1 MNHEY and CDR2 SVGAGI. The V segment lost 1 base and the J segment 5 bases; nucleotides outside the gene matches: 7. The source of this sequence is an adult with an advanced solid tumor such as melanoma, head and neck, liver or kidney cancer. This chain uses TRBV6-5 with TRBJ2-2; TRBD2 matches 7 bases. Specimen: CD4+ or CD8+ T cells sorted from blood, collected in a trial of the OX40 agonist ivuxolimab. CDR3 in DNA: TGTGCCAGCAGTTACTTGGGGGGGGAGGGGACCGGGGAGCTGTTTTTT. It codes for CASSYLGGEGTGELFF.